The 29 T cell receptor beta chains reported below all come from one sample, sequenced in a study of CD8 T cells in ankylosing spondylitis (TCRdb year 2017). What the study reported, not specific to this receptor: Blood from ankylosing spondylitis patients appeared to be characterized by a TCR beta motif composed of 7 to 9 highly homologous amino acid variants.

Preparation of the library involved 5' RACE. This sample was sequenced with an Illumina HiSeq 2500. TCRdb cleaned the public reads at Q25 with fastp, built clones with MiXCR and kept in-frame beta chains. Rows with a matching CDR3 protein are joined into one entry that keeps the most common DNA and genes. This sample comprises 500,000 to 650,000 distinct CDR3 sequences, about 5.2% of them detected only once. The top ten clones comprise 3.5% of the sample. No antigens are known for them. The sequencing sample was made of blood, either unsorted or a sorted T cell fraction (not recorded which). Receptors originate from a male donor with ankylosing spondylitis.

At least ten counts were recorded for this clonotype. CDR3 sequence (DNA): TGCGCCAGCAGGGACAACCAAAATGAAAAACTGTTTTTT. It encodes CASRDNQNEKLFF. The chain employs TRBV5-1 and TRBJ1-4; a weak D match, TRBD1 (5 bases). Germline CDR1 reads SGHRS; CDR2 reads YFSETQ. Trimming took 5 bases from V and 5 from J, leaving 10 bases between them. There are 13 residues in the CDR3.

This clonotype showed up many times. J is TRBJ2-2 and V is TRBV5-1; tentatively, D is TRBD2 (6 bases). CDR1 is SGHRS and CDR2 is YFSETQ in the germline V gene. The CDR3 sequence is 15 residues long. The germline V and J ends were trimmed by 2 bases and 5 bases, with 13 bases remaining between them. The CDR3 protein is CASSFLTSWTGELFF. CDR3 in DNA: TGCGCCAGCAGCTTCCTGACTAGTTGGACCGGGGAGCTGTTTTTT.

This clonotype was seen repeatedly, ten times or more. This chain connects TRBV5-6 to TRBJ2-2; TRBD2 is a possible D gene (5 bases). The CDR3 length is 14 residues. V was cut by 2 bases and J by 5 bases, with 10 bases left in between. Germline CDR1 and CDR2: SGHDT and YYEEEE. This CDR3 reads CASSFGLPTGELFF. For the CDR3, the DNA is TGTGCCAGCAGCTTTGGACTCCCGACCGGGGAGCTGTTTTTT.

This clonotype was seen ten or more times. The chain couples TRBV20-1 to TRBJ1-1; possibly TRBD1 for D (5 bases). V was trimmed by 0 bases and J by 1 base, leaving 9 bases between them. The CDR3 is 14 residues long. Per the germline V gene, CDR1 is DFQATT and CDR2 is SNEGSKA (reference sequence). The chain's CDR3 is CSAREDTSNTEAFF. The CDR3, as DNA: TGCAGTGCTAGAGAGGACACCTCGAACACTGAAGCTTTCTTT.

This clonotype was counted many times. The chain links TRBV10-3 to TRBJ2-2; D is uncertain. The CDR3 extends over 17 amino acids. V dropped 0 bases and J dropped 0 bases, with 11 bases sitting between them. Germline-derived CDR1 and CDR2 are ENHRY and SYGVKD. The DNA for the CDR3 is TGTGCCATCAGTGAGTCAGGCAGAGGCGCGAACACCGGGGAGCTGTTTTTT. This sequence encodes CAISESGRGANTGELFF.

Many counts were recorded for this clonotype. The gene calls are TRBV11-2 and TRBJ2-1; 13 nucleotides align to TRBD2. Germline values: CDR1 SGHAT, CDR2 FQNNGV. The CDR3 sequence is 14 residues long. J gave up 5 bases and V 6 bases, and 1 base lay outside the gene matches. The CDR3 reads CASRLAGGNNEQFF. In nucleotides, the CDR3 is TGTGCCAGCAGACTAGCGGGAGGGAACAATGAGCAGTTCTTC.

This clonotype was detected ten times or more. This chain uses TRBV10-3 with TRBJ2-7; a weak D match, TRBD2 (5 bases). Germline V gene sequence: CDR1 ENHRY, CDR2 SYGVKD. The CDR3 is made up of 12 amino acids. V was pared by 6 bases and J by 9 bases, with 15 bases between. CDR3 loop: CAISRDGERQYF. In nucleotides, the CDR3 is TGTGCCATCAGCCGAGACGGGGAGCGGCAGTACTTC.

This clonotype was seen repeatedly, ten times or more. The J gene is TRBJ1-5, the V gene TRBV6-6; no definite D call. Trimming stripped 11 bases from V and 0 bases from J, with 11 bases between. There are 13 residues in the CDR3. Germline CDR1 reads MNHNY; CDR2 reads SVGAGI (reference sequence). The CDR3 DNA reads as TGTGCCGGGAACACCATTAGCAATCAGCCCCAGCATTTT. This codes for CAGNTISNQPQHF.

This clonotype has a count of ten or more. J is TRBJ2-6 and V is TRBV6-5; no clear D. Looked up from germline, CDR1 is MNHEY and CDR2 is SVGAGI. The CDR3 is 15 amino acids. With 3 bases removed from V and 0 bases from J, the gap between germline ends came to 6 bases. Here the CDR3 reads CASSYTSSGANVLTF. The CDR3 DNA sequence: TGTGCCAGCAGTTATACGAGCTCTGGGGCCAACGTCCTGACTTTC.

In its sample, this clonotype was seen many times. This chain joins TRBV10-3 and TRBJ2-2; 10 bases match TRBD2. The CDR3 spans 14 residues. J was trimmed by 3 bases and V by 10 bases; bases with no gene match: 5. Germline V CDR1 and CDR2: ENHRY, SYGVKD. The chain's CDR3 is CATSGSRDTGELFF. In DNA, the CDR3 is TGTGCCACTAGCGGGAGTAGGGACACCGGGGAGCTGTTTTTT.

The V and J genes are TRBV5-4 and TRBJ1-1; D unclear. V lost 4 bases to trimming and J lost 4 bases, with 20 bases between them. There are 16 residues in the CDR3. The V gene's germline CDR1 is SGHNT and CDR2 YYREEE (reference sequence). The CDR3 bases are TGTGCCAGCAGCCTGGAGCCAGAAAGTGTCGGCACTGAAGCTTTCTTT. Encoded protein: CASSLEPESVGTEAFF.

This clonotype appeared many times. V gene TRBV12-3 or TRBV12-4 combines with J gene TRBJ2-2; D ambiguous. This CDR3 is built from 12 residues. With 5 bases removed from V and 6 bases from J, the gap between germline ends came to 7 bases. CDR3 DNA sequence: TGTGCCAGCAGTCCTAACCCCGGGGAGCTGTTTTTT. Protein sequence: CASSPNPGELFF.

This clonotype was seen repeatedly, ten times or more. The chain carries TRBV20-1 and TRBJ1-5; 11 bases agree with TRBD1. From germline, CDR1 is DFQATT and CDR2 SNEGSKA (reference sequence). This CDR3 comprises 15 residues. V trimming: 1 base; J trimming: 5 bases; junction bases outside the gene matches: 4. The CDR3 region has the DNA TGCAGTGCTAGAGTGTGGGACAGGGGGGATCAGCCCCAGCATTTT. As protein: CSARVWDRGDQPQHF.

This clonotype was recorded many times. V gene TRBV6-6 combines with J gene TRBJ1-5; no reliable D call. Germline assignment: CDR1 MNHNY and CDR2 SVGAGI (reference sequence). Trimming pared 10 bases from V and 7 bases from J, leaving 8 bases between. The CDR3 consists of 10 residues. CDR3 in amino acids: CATAGQPQHF. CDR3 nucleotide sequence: TGTGCCACGGCTGGGCAGCCCCAGCATTTT.

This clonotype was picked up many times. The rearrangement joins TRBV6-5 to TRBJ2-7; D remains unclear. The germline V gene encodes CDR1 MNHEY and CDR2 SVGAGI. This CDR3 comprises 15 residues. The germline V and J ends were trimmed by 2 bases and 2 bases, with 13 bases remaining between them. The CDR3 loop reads CASSYDLGNPYEQYF. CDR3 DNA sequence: TGTGCCAGCAGTTACGATTTGGGGAACCCCTACGAGCAGTACTTC.

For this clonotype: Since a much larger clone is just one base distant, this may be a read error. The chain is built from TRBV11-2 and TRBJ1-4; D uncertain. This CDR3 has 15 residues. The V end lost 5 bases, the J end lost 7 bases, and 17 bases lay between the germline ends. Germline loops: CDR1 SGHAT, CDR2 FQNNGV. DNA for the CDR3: TGTGCCAGCAGCATACACCTGGGAGCGAGTGAAAAACTGTTTTTT. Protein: CASSIHLGASEKLFF.

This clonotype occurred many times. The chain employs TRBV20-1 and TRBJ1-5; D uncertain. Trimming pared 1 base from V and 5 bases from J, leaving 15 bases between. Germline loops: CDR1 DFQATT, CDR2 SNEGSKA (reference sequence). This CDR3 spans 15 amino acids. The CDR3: CSARVITFVDQPQHF. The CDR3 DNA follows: TGCAGTGCTAGAGTAATAACATTCGTAGATCAGCCCCAGCATTTT.

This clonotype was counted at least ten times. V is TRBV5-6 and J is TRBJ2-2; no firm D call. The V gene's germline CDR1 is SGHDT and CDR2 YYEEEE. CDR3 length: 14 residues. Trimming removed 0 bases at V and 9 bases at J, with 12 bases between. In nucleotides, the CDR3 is TGTGCCAGCAGCTTGGGAGACTGGCACCGGGAGCTGTTTTTT. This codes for CASSLGDWHRELFF. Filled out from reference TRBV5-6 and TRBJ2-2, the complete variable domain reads DAGVTQSPTHLIKTRGQQVTLRCSPKSGHDTVSWYQQALGQGPQFIFQYYEEEERQRGNFPDRFSGHQFPNYSSELNVNALLLGDSALYLCASSLGDWHRELFFGEGSRLTVL.

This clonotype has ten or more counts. CDR3 nucleotide sequence: TGCAGTGCTCTAGCGGGGACCCTAGATACGCAGTATTTT. Its translation: CSALAGTLDTQYF. V usage is TRBV20-1 and J usage is TRBJ2-3, with 9 positions matching TRBD2. Germline CDR1 is DFQATT and CDR2 is SNEGSKA (reference sequence). V lost 5 bases to trimming and J lost 5 bases; unmatched junction nucleotides: 5. The CDR3 is 13 amino acids.

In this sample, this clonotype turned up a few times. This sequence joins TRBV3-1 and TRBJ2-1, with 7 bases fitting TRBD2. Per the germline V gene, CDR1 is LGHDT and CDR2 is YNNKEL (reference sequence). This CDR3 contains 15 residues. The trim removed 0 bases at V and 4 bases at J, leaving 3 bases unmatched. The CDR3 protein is CASSQESGVYNEQFF. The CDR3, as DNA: TGTGCCAGCAGCCAAGAAAGCGGGGTGTACAATGAGCAGTTCTTC.

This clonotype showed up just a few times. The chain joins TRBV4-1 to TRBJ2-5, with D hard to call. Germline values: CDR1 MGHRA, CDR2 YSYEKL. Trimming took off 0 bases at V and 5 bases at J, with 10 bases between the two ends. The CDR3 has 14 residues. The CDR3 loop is CASSQDGQIETQYF. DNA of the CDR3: TGCGCCAGCAGCCAAGATGGGCAGATTGAGACCCAGTACTTC.

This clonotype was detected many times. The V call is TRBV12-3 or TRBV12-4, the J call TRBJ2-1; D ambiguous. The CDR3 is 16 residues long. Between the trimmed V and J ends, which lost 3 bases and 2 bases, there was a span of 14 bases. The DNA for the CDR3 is TGTGCCAGCAGTTTGGGGTTAGCTGAGGCCTACAATGAGCAGTTCTTC. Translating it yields CASSLGLAEAYNEQFF.

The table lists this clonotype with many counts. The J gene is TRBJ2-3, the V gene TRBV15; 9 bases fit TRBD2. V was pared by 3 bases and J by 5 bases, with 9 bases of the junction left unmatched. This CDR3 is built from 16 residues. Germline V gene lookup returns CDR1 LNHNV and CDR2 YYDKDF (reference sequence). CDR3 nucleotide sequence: TGTGCCACCAGCAGCGGGGTAGCGGGAGTGATAGATACGCAGTATTTT. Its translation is CATSSGVAGVIDTQYF.

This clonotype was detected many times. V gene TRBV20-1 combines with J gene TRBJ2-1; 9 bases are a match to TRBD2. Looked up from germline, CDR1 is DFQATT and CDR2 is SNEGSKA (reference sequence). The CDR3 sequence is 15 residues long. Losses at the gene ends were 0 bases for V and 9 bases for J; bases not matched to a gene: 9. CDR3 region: CSARDLSGGSGEQFF. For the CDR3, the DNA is TGCAGTGCTAGAGATCTCAGCGGGGGGTCCGGTGAGCAGTTCTTC.

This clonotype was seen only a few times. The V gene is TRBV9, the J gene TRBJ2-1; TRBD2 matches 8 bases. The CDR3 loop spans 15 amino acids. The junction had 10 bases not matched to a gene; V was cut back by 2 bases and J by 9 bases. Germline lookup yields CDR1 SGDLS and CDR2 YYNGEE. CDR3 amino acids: CASSVPGSGSVEQFF. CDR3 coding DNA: TGTGCCAGCAGCGTCCCCGGGAGCGGGAGTGTTGAGCAGTTCTTC.

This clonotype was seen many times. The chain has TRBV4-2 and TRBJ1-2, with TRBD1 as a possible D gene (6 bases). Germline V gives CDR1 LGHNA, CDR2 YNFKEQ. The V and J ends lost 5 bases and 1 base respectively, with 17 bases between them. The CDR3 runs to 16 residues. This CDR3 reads CASSFVGQLNNYGYTF. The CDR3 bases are TGTGCCAGCAGCTTCGTCGGACAGCTTAATAACTATGGCTACACCTTC.

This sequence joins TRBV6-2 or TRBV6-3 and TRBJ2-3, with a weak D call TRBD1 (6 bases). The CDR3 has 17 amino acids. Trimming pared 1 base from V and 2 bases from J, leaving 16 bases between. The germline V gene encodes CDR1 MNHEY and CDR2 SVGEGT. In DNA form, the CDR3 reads TGTGCCAGCAGTTACTTGCTAGGGGGACGCCCCACAGATACGCAGTATTTT. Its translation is CASSYLLGGRPTDTQYF.

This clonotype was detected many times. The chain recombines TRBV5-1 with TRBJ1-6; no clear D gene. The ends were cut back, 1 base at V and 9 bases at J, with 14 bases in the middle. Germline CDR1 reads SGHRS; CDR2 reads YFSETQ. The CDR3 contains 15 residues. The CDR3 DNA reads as TGCGCCAGCAGCTTGACAGAGTTATATGCTTCACCCCTCCACTTT. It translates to CASSLTELYASPLHF.

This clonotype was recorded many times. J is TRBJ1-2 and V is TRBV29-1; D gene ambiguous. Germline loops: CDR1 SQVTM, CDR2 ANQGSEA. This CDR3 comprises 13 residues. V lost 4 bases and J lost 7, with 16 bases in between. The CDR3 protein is CSVGGVSLGGYTF. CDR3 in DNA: TGCAGCGTTGGAGGAGTATCTCTTGGTGGCTACACCTTC. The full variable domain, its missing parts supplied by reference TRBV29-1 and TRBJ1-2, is SAVISQKPSRDICQRGTSLTIQCQVDSQVTMMFWYRQQPGQSLTLIATANQGSEATYESGFVIDKFPISRPNLTFSTLTVSNMSPEDSSIYLCSVGGVSLGGYTFGSGTRLTVV.